The subject of this entry is one T cell receptor beta chain. The sample is drawn from a study of shared clonotypes between healthy human individuals. Germline V gives CDR1 SNHLY, CDR2 FYNNEI. Deletions cut 7 bases from V and 7 bases from J, with 16 bases between. The CDR3 covers 14 residues. Assay used: immunoSEQ multiplex PCR; TCRdb lists only in-frame clones, some missing. The repertoire has about 2 million clones, 90% to 95% of them found once; the top ten carry roughly 0.13%. The chain couples TRBV2 to TRBJ2-2; tentatively, D is TRBD1 or TRBD2 (6 bases each). Material: naive CD4+ T cells sorted from blood. The sample's subset: CD45RA+ positively selected. This receptor was obtained from a man between 18 and 29 years old in good health. Here the CDR3 DNA reads TGTGCCAGCAACCCGGGGGCGCCGGGCGGGGAGCTGTTTTTT. As protein: CASNPGAPGGELFF.